These 20 T cell receptor beta chains were sequenced from one sample in a study of blood T cell repertoires in COVID-19. Using immunoSEQ multiplex PCR, the repertoire was profiled, and TCRdb retains in-frame clones only, with some absent. The data contain nearly 300,000 clones, around 84% of them seen just once; the ten biggest clones take up more than 1.4%. Sequenced material: peripheral blood. The receptor set was obtained from a human donor with COVID-19, enrolled during active disease. The donor label of this sample is uncertain.

The V and J genes are TRBV5-6 and TRBJ1-6, with D possibly TRBD1 on 5 matching bases. This CDR3 spans 14 amino acids. CDR1 is SGHDT and CDR2 is YYEEEE in the germline V gene. V was shortened by 0 bases and J by 7 bases, with 8 bases between the two germline ends. DNA for the CDR3: TGTGCCAGCAGCTTGGATGACAGAAATTCACCCCTCCACTTT. It codes for CASSLDDRNSPLHF.

This clone has just one count. The chain is built from TRBV19 and TRBJ1-1; 8 bases fit TRBD1. This CDR3 has 14 amino acids. The ends lost 6 bases at V and 4 bases at J; junction bases unmatched: 7. CDR1 LNHDA and CDR2 SQIVND come from the germline V gene (reference sequence). The CDR3 DNA reads as TGTGCCAGTAGGACAGGGGCTGGGTTCACTGAAGCTTTCTTT. It yields the protein CASRTGAGFTEAFF.

J is TRBJ2-7 and V is TRBV28, with D tentatively TRBD1 (6 bases). CDR3 size: 17 residues. Germline CDR1 and CDR2: MDHEN and SYDVKM. Trimming pared 4 bases from V and 7 bases from J, leaving 26 bases between. The chain's CDR3 is CASSSLINRDIVREQYF. CDR3 DNA sequence: TGTGCCAGCAGTTCGCTGATAAATCGGGACATAGTGAGGGAGCAGTACTTC.

This clone was counted only a few times. The rearrangement links TRBV19 to TRBJ1-4, with no clear D. V was clipped by 5 bases and J by 2 bases, with 6 bases between them. The CDR3 sequence is 13 residues long. Germline V gene sequence: CDR1 LNHDA, CDR2 SQIVND (reference sequence). CDR3 residues: CASSLQTNEKLFF. The CDR3, as DNA: TGTGCCAGTAGTTTACAGACTAATGAAAAACTGTTTTTT.

This chain joins TRBV3-1 (or the pseudogene TRBV3-2) and TRBJ1-2; D gene unclear. The CDR3 has 15 amino acids. V was shortened by 1 base and J by 6 bases, with 15 bases between the two germline ends. CDR1 is LGHDT and CDR2 is YNNKEL in the germline V gene (reference sequence). CDR3 nucleotide sequence: TGTGCCAGCAGCCAAGGCGGGTCAGCTAAGAATGGCTACACCTTC. Translated, it gives CASSQGGSAKNGYTF.

This sequence joins TRBV19 and TRBJ2-2, with 7 bases matching TRBD1. The CDR3 length is 13 residues. Per germline, CDR1 LNHDA and CDR2 SQIVND (reference sequence). With V trimmed by 7 bases and J by 6 bases, 5 bases remained unmatched. The CDR3 sequence: CASTWTGPGELFF. For the CDR3, the DNA is TGTGCCAGTACGTGGACAGGTCCCGGGGAGCTGTTTTTT.

The chain links TRBV5-1 to TRBJ1-1; TRBD1 aligns across 7 bases. Germline assignment: CDR1 SGHRS and CDR2 YFSETQ. The J segment lost 4 bases and the V segment lost 3 bases, leaving 12 bases of the junction unmatched. This CDR3 spans 16 amino acids. CDR3 amino acids: CASSSLGGWESTEAFF. The CDR3, as DNA: TGCGCCAGCAGCTCGTTAGGGGGCTGGGAGAGCACTGAAGCTTTCTTT. Based on the CDR3 plus reference TRBV5-1 and TRBJ1-1, the full variable domain is KAGVTQTPRYLIKTRGQQVTLSCSPISGHRSVSWYQQTPGQGLQFLFEYFSETQRNKGNFPGRFSGRQFSNSRSEMNVSTLELGDSALYLCASSSLGGWESTEAFFGQGTRLTVV.

The chain joins TRBV27 to TRBJ2-1; TRBD2 aligns across 7 bases. V was clipped by 4 bases and J by 5 bases; unmatched bases: 8. The CDR3 has 15 residues. The germline V gene encodes CDR1 MNHEY and CDR2 SMNVEV (reference sequence). This chain's CDR3 is CASSYRLAVNNEQFF. The CDR3 DNA follows: TGTGCCAGCAGTTACCGACTAGCAGTTAACAATGAGCAGTTCTTC.

The chain is built from TRBV11-2 and TRBJ1-3, with D possibly TRBD1 on 5 matching bases. The V gene's germline CDR1 is SGHAT and CDR2 FQNNGV. CDR3 size: 15 residues. With 6 bases removed from V and 2 bases from J, the gap between germline ends came to 14 bases. CDR3: CASRHTAGTGNTIYF. The CDR3 coding sequence is TGTGCCAGCAGGCATACGGCAGGGACTGGAAACACCATATATTTT.

In this sample, this clone turned up a few times. The rearrangement uses TRBV5-6 and TRBJ2-3; the match to TRBD2 covers 12 bases. This CDR3 spans 17 amino acids. Looked up from germline, CDR1 is SGHDT and CDR2 is YYEEEE. The trim removed 4 bases at V and 0 bases at J, leaving 6 bases unmatched. As DNA, the CDR3 is TGTGCCAGCAGCATCAAGACTAGCGGGGGTAGCACAGATACGCAGTATTTT. It is translated as CASSIKTSGGSTDTQYF. Full variable domain (rest looked up from reference TRBV5-6 and TRBJ2-3): DAGVTQSPTHLIKTRGQQVTLRCSPKSGHDTVSWYQQALGQGPQFIFQYYEEEERQRGNFPDRFSGHQFPNYSSELNVNALLLGDSALYLCASSIKTSGGSTDTQYFGPGTRLTVL.

The chain is built from TRBV2 and TRBJ1-1; TRBD1 matches 10 bases. V lost 5 bases and J lost 5; bases outside the gene matches: 8. The CDR3 loop spans 15 amino acids. Germline lookup yields CDR1 SNHLY and CDR2 FYNNEI. The CDR3 is CASSPDRGRWTEAFF. For the CDR3, the DNA is TGTGCCAGCAGTCCAGACAGGGGGCGGTGGACTGAAGCTTTCTTT.

CDR3: CASTQGRVIETQYF. The CDR3 DNA reads TGTGCCAGCACCCAAGGCAGGGTTATAGAGACCCAGTACTTC. The chain has TRBV5-8 and TRBJ2-5; the D gene is possibly TRBD1 (5 bases). The CDR3 spans 14 residues. V was clipped by 6 bases and J by 4 bases, with 16 bases between them. Germline CDR1 and CDR2: SGHTS and YDEGEE.

The chain joins TRBV12-3 or TRBV12-4 to TRBJ2-7; D is unclear. V shed 6 bases and J shed 3 bases, with 9 bases lying between them. The CDR3 is 12 amino acids. CDR3 region: CASSLTDYEQYF. Written as DNA, the CDR3 is TGTGCCAGCAGCCTTACTGACTACGAGCAGTACTTC.

V gene TRBV10-2 combines with J gene TRBJ2-5, with 9 bases aligning to TRBD2. CDR1 is WSHSY, CDR2 SAAADI, per germline. The CDR3 loop spans 19 amino acids. V lost 1 base and J lost 5; bases outside the gene matches: 17. Here the CDR3 DNA reads TGCGCCAGCAGTGAGTGGGGGGGATCGGCTAGCGGGAAGGTTGAGACCCAGTACTTC. It codes for CASSEWGGSASGKVETQYF.

This clone was detected a few times. This chain joins TRBV12-3 or TRBV12-4 and TRBJ2-1, with TRBD2 matching 10 bases. This CDR3 region has 13 residues. Trimming took 5 bases from V and 7 from J; bases not matched to a gene: 2. The CDR3 sequence: CASSAGLANEQFF. The CDR3 nucleotides read TGTGCCAGCAGTGCGGGACTAGCGAATGAGCAGTTCTTC.

The CDR3 here is CASSSSTGGTEAFF. In DNA, the CDR3 is TGCGCCAGCAGCTCTTCGACAGGGGGCACTGAAGCTTTCTTT. The chain couples TRBV5-1 to TRBJ1-1; 9 bases match TRBD1. V trimming: 3 bases; J trimming: 4 bases; junction bases outside the gene matches: 4. Germline CDR1 is SGHRS and CDR2 is YFSETQ. The CDR3 is 14 amino acids.

This clone was seen once. A much larger clonotype is one base distant, so this may be a read error. The same CDR3 also results from other DNA sequences found in this sample. The chain links TRBV28 to TRBJ1-5, with 7 bases that match TRBD1. V was pared by 5 bases and J by 2 bases, with 3 bases of the junction left unmatched. CDR3 length: 14 residues. Germline assignment: CDR1 MDHEN and CDR2 SYDVKM. The CDR3 DNA follows: TGTGCCAGCAGTCTAACAGGGGGCAATCAGCCCCAGCATTTT. It is translated as CASSLTGGNQPQHF.

This chain joins TRBV10-3 and TRBJ1-1; TRBD1 agrees at 11 bases. This CDR3 contains 16 residues. Germline trimming cut 3 bases from V and 3 bases from J; bases unmatched to any gene: 6. Germline V lookup: CDR1 ENHRY, CDR2 SYGVKD. The CDR3 DNA is TGTGCCATCAGTGACCTGACGGGACAGGGGGACACTGAAGCTTTCTTT. The encoded protein is CAISDLTGQGDTEAFF.

The J gene is TRBJ1-2, the V gene TRBV19; perhaps TRBD1 as D (5 bases). Germline V gene sequence: CDR1 LNHDA, CDR2 SQIVND (reference sequence). The V end was cut by 5 bases, the J end by 1 base, with 17 bases between. This CDR3 is built from 16 residues. CDR3 sequence (DNA): TGTGCCAGTAGTCCGCGTGGTGCAGGGCTTAACTATGGCTACACCTTC. Its translation: CASSPRGAGLNYGYTF.

CDR3 sequence reads: CASVKTPGLATVPEQFF. CDR3 coding DNA: TGTGCTAGTGTCAAAACACCGGGACTAGCGACGGTACCTGAGCAGTTCTTC. This chain connects TRBV12-5 to TRBJ2-1; 10 bases match TRBD2. The CDR3 loop spans 17 amino acids. V shed 7 bases and J 9 bases; nucleotides not matched to a gene: 18. Germline CDR1 is LGHNT and CDR2 is FRNRAP.